This TCR beta chain derives from a study of response to subunit inactivated influenza vaccine. Notes on the study in general: The authors suggested that every seasonal influenza vaccination recruits few new T cells.

The CDR3 consists of 15 residues. With V trimmed by 6 bases and J by 9 bases, 17 bases remained unmatched. Germline V lookup: CDR1 MNHNS, CDR2 SASEGT. This clonotype turned up a few times. The antigen is undetermined. One entry per CDR3 protein results from TCRdb running MiXCR on the RT-PCR reads. The data hold about 500,000 distinct CDR3 sequences, with 10% to 15% observed a single time. This receptor was identified in a man aged 50-59 years who received an inactivated influenza vaccine. This rearrangement joins TRBV6-1 to TRBJ2-7; 7 bases map to TRBD2. The sample was PBMCs from blood, taken 40 to 50 days after vaccination. This CDR3 reads CASSPQWGRAGRQYF. The CDR3 region has the DNA TGTGCCAGCAGCCCCCAGTGGGGGAGGGCTGGGAGGCAGTACTTC.